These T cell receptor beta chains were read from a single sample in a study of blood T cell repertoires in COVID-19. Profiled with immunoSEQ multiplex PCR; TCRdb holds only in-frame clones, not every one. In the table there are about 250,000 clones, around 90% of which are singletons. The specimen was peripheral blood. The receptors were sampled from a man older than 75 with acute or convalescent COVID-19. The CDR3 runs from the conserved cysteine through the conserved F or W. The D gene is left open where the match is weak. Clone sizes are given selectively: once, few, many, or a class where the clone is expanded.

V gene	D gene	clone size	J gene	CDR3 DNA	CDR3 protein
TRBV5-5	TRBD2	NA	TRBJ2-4	TGTGCCAGCAGCTTGGTGCTAGCGGGAGCCAAAAACATTCAGTACTTC	CASSLVLAGAKNIQYF
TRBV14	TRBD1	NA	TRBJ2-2	TGTGCCAGCAGCCGAGTCCAGACAGGGTCCGGGGAGCTGTTTTTT	CASSRVQTGSGELFF
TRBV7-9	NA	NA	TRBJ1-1	TGTGCCAGCAGCTTAACCGCAGGGATTCACACTGAAGCTTTCTTT	CASSLTAGIHTEAFF
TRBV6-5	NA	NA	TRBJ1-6	TGTGCCAGCGGCAGCTCCTATAATTCACCCCTCCACTTT	CASGSSYNSPLHF
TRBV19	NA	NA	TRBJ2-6	TGTGCCAGTAGTATCGCAAGGAGCTCTGGGGCCAACGTCCTGACTTTC	CASSIARSSGANVLTF
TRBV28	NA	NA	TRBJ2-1	TGTGCCAGCTGTCTCTACGGTAGTGAGCAGTTCTTC	CASCLYGSEQFF
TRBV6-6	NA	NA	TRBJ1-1	TGTGCCAGCAGCCGTAGCATATGGGAAGCTTTCTTT	CASSRSIWEAFF
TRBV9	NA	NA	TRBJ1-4	TGTGCCAGCAGCGTACTCGGTACAACTAATGAAAAACTGTTTTTT	CASSVLGTTNEKLFF
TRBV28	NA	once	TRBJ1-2	TGTGCCAGCAGTCGAAGCGGCAGTTTGTATGGCTACACCTTC	CASSRSGSLYGYTF
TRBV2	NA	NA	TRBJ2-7	TGTGCCGTCCCGGCACTTGCGGTGTTGTACTTC	CAVPALAVLYF
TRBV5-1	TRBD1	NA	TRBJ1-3	TGCGCCAGCAGCTTGGTGGGGACAGGCTCTGGAAACACCATATATTTT	CASSLVGTGSGNTIYF
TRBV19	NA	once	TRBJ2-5	TGTGCCAGTAGTATAGCAGACCAAGAGACCCAGTACTTC	CASSIADQETQYF
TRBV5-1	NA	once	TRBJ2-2	TGCGCCAGCACCATTCAGGGATCCAACACCGGGGAGCTGTTTTTT	CASTIQGSNTGELFF
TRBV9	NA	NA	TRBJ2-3	TGTGCCAGCAGCCCCGGGGGTACCCCACTAGGCGATACGCAGTATTTT	CASSPGGTPLGDTQYF
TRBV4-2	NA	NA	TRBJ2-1	TGTGCCAGCAGCCAAGCAGGGTTGACCTACAATGAGCAGTTCTTC	CASSQAGLTYNEQFF
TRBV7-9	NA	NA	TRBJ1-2	TGTGCCAGCAGCTTAGCGCGCGAATCCTATGGCTACACCTTC	CASSLARESYGYTF
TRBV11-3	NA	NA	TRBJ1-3	TGTGCCAGCAGCGGAGCAGCGGACACCATATATTTT	CASSGAADTIYF
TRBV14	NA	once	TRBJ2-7	TGTGCCAGCAGCCAAGATATCGGGGGTTTTGAAGAGCAGTACTTC	CASSQDIGGFEEQYF
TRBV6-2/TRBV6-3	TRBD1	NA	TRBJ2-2	TGTGCCAGCAGCCGACAGGGTCCCGGGGAGCTGTTTTTT	CASSRQGPGELFF
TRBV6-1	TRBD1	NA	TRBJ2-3	TGTGCCAGCAGTGAAGCTTGGGCAGGGGGCGGCACAGATACGCAGTATTTT	CASSEAWAGGGTDTQYF
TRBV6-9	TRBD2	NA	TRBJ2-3	TGTGCCAGCAGTTATCACGGGGGGGGGACAGATACGCAGTATTTT	CASSYHGGGTDTQYF
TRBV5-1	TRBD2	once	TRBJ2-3	TGCGCCAGCAGCTTTATAGCGGGAGGGTTCACAGATACGCAGTATTTT	CASSFIAGGFTDTQYF
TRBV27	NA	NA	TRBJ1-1	TGTGCCAGCAGTCTGCATGCTCGGAGCACTGAAGCTTTCTTT	CASSLHARSTEAFF
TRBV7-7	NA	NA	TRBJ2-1	TGTGCCAGCAGCGCAGGGGGGAGCTCCTACAATGAGCAGTTCTTC	CASSAGGSSYNEQFF
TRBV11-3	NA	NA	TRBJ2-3	TGTGCCAGCAGCTTAGGCCAGTCCCCTAGCACAGATACGCAGTATTTT	CASSLGQSPSTDTQYF
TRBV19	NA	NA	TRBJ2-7	TGTGCCAGTAGTATTTTTTCGGCAGGGGACCCCTACGAGCAGTACTTC	CASSIFSAGDPYEQYF
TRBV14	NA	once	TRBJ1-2	TGTGCCAGCAGCCAAGATCTCGGCAGGGGACCTAGTGGCTACACCTTC	CASSQDLGRGPSGYTF
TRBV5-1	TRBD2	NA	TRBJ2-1	TGCGCCAGCAGCTTGCAACTAGCGGGGGTCAGCTCCTACAATGAGCAGTTCTTC	CASSLQLAGVSSYNEQFF
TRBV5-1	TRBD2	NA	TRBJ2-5	TGCGCCAGCAGCTCGGGAGGGGGAGAGACCCAGTACTTC	CASSSGGGETQYF
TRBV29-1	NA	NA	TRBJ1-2	TGCAGCGTGAATGGGTTGGGGCCTAACTATGGCTACACCTTC	CSVNGLGPNYGYTF
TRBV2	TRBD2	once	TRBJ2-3	TGTGCCAGCAGACCTGGACTAGCCGCAGATACGCAGTATTTT	CASRPGLAADTQYF
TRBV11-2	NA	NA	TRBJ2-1	TGTGCCAGCAGCTTCGCAGGGGTAAGTGAGCAGTTCTTC	CASSFAGVSEQFF
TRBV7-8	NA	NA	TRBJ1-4	TGTGCCAGCAGCTTATCCGAGGCGAATGAAAAACTGTTTTTT	CASSLSEANEKLFF
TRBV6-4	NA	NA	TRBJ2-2	TGTGCCAGCAGTGACGGTGCGGTGAACACCGGGGAGCTGTTTTTT	CASSDGAVNTGELFF
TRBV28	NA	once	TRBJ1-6	TGTGCCAGCGGGACCCCGGGACTTTATAATTCACCCCTCCACTTT	CASGTPGLYNSPLHF
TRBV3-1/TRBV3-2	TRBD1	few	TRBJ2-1	TGTGCCAGCAGCTCGACAGGGGATGAGCAGTTCTTC	CASSSTGDEQFF
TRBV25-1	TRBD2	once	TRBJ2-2	TGTGCCAGCAGTGATTGGCTAGCGGCCGGGGAGCTGTTTTTT	CASSDWLAAGELFF
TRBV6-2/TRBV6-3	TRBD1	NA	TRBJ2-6	TGTGCCAGCAGCCGGGACAGATCTTCTTCTGGGGCCAACGTCCTGACTTTC	CASSRDRSSSGANVLTF
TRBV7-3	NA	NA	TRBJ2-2	TGTGCCAGCAGCTTAATTGTTCGGACAGCGAACACCGGGGAGCTGTTTTTT	CASSLIVRTANTGELFF
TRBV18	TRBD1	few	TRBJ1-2	TGTGCCAGCTCAACCCGGGACAGGGACATCTATGGCTACACCTTC	CASSTRDRDIYGYTF
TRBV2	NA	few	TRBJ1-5	TGTGCCAGCAGTCGGGACAATCAGCCCCAGCATTTT	CASSRDNQPQHF
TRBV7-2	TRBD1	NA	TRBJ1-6	TGTGCCAGCAGCTTAGTCCCTATGACAGGGGGAAATTCACCCCTCCACTTT	CASSLVPMTGGNSPLHF
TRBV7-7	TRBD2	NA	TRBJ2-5	TGTGCTAGCAGTCCTTCGGGGGGGTTACAAGAGACCCAGTACTTC	CASSPSGGLQETQYF
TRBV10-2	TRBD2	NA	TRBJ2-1	TGCGCCAGCAGTGGGACTAGCGGGACCTACAATGAGCAGTTCTTC	CASSGTSGTYNEQFF
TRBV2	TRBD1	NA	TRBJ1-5	TGTGCCAGCAGTGAAGTCCAGGGGGCGCGGAGCAATCAGCCCCAGCATTTT	CASSEVQGARSNQPQHF
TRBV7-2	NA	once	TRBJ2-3	TGTGCCAGCAGCGGCCGGGGACTCCAAACAGATACGCAGTATTTT	CASSGRGLQTDTQYF
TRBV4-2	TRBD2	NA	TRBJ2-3	TGTGCCAGCAGCCAAGAGGGGACTAGCGGGGGGCGAGATACGCAGTATTTT	CASSQEGTSGGRDTQYF
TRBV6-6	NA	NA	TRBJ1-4	TGTGCCAGCACCTGGCTGTCCTATGAAAAACTGTTTTTT	CASTWLSYEKLFF
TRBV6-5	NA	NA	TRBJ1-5	TGTGCCAGCAGTTATCTAAACCCGCTAGACAATCAGCCCCAGCATTTT	CASSYLNPLDNQPQHF
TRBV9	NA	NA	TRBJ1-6	TGTGCCAGCAGCGTAGGGGGGGGGATTTCACCCCTCCACTTT	CASSVGGGISPLHF
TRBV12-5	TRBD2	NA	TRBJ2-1	TGTGCTAGTGGTTTGGTAAGGGCTAGCGGGGGTAGGGAGCAGTTCTTC	CASGLVRASGGREQFF
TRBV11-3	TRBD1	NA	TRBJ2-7	TGTGCCAGCAGCCCGGGACAGACCTACGAGCAGTACTTC	CASSPGQTYEQYF
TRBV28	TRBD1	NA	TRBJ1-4	TGTGCCAGCAGTTTGGGACAGGGGCACTCTAATGAAAAACTGTTTTTT	CASSLGQGHSNEKLFF
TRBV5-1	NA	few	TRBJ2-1	TGCGCCAGCAGCGCGATGCCCACTACCTCCTACAATGAGCAGTTCTTC	CASSAMPTTSYNEQFF
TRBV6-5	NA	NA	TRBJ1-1	TGTGCCAGCAGCCAGGAACTGAACACTGAAGCTTTCTTT	CASSQELNTEAFF
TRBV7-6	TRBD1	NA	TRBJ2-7	TGTGCCAGCAGCTCGACAGGGGGCGGGTACGAGCAGTACTTC	CASSSTGGGYEQYF
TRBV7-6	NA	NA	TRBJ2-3	TGTGCCAGCAGCTACGGACAGACCACAGATACGCAGTATTTT	CASSYGQTTDTQYF
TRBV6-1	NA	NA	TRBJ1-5	TGTGCCAGCAGTGAAGGGCTGTTTAGCAATCAGCCCCAGCATTTT	CASSEGLFSNQPQHF